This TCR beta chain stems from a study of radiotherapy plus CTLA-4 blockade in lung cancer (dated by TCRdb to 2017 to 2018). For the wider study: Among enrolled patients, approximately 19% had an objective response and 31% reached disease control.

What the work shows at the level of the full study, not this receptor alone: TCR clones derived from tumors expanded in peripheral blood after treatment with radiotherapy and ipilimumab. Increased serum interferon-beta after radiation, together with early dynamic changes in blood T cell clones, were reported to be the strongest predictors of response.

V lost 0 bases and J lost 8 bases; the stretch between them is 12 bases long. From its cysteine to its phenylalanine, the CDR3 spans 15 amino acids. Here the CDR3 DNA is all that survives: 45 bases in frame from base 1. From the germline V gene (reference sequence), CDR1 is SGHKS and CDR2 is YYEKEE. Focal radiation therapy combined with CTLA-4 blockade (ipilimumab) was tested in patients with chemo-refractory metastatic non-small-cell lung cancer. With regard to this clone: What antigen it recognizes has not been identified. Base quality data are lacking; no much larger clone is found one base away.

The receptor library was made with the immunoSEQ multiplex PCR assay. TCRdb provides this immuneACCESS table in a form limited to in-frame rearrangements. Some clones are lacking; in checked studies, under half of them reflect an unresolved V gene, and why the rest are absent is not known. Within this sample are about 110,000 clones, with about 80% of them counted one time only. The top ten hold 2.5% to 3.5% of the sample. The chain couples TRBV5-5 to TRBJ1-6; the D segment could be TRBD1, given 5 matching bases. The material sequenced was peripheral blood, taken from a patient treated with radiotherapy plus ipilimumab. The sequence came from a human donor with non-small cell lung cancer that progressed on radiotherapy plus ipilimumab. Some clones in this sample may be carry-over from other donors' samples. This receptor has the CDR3 CASSLVSSGDSPLHF. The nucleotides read TGTGCCAGCAGCTTGGTATCGTCGGGGGATTCACCCCTCCACTTT.